This paragraph reports one T cell receptor beta chain. Its antigen remains unidentified. These data belong to a study of cytomegalovirus exposure and HLA in healthy donors. Study-level points and caveats: In a later analysis, productive TCRs from donors in an Asian-associated ancestry cluster reportedly carried fewer N-insertions than the cohort mean. Investigators reported 150 to 200 TCR beta chains as tied to cytomegalovirus. Earlier results showed most TCR beta V segments being productive about 87% or about 30% of the time.

Germline CDR1 is MNHNS and CDR2 is SASEGT. Trimming removed 5 bases from V and 0 bases from J, with 11 bases in between. The CDR3 length is 15 residues. In the PCR, 60 Vbeta and 13 Jbeta primers were used. Libraries were prepared by immunoSEQ multiplex PCR; TCRdb keeps only in-frame clonotypes and omits some of them. Of 100,000 to 150,000 clones listed, around 71% are singletons. The V and J genes are TRBV6-1 and TRBJ2-1, with D perhaps matching TRBD1 (5 bases). The clonotype originates from a woman aged 55-70 years in good health and CMV-seropositive. Sequenced input: PBMCs. The CDR3 nucleotides read TGTGCCAGCAGTTCCACAGGAGCCTCCTACAATGAGCAGTTCTTC. It translates to CASSSTGASYNEQFF.